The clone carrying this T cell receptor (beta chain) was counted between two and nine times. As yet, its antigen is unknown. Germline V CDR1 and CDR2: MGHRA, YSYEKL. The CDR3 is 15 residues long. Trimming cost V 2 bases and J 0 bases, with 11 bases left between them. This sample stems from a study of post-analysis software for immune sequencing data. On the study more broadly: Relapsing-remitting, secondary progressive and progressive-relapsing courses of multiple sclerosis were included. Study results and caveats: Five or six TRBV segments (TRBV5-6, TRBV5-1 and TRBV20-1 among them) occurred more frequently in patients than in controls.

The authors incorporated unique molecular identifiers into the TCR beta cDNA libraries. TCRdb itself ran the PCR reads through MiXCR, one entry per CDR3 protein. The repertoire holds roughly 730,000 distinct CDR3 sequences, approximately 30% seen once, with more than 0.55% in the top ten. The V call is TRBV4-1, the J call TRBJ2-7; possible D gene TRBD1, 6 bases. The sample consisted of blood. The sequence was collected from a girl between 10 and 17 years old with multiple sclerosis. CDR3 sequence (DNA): TGCGCCAGCAGCCAACCGACAGGAACCTCCTACGAGCAGTACTTC. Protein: CASSQPTGTSYEQYF.